This T cell receptor (beta chain) is from a study of beta chain features in type 1 diabetes. Study at large: Cell yields, gender and age were similar in healthy donors and patients. Examination spanned roughly 110 million sorted cells from all samples.

Reverse transcribing all isolated RNA meant expressed TCRB transcripts were sequenced. Sequenced by immunoSEQ multiplex PCR; TCRdb stores in-frame clones only, minus some. The data contain around 250,000 clones, roughly 13% of them singletons. Study-level points and caveats: Shortening of TCRB CDR3s, moderate but significant, appeared in all four CD4+ subsets of Type 1 diabetes patients.

This clone was counted a few times. Antigen unknown. V shed 7 bases and J 5 bases; nucleotides not matched to a gene: 6. Per the germline V gene, CDR1 is LNHDA and CDR2 is SQIVND (reference sequence). This CDR3 comprises 14 residues. This clonotype was obtained from a man aged 25 to 40 with type 1 diabetes. This chain connects TRBV19 to TRBJ1-2, with 11 bases that match TRBD1. Sequencing was performed on naive CD4+ T cells from blood. The CDR3 DNA reads as TGTGCCAGTACCAGGGACAGGGGGACGTATGGCTACACCTTC. This sequence encodes CASTRDRGTYGYTF.